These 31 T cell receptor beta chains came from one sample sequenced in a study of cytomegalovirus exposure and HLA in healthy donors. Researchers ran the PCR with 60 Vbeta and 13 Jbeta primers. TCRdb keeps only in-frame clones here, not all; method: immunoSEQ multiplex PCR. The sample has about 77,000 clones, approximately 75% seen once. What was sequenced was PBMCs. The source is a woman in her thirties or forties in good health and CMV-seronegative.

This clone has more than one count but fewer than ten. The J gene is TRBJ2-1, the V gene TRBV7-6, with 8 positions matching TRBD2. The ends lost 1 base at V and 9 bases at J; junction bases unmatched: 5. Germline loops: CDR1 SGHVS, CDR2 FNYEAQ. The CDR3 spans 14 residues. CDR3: CASSLGPSGSEQFF. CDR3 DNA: TGTGCCAGCAGCTTAGGGCCTAGCGGGTCTGAGCAGTTCTTC.

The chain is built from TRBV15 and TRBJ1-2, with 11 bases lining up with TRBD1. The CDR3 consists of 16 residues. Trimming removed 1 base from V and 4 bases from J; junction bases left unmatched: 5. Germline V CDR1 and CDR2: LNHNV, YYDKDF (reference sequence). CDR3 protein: CATSRGGTGGSYGYTF. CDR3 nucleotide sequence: TGTGCCACCAGCAGAGGGGGGACAGGGGGGAGCTATGGCTACACCTTC.

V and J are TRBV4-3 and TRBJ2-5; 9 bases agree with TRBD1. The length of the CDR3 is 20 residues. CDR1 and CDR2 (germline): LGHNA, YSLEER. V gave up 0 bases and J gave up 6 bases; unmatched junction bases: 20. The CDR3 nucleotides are TGCGCCAGCAGCCAAGATCAAGTATCAGCGGGGACAGGGTTCTTCCAGACCCAGTACTTC. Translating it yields CASSQDQVSAGTGFFQTQYF.

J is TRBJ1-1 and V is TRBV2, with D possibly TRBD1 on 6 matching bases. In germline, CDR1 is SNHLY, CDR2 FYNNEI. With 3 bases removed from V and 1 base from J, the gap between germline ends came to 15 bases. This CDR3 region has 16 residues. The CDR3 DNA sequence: TGTGCCAGCAGTGAGTGGGGGCTCACTGGGAACACTGAAGCTTTCTTT. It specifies CASSEWGLTGNTEAFF. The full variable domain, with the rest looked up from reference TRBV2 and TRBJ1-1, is EPEVTQTPSHQVTQMGQEVILRCVPISNHLYFYWYRQILGQKVEFLVSFYNNEISEKSEIFDDQFSVERPDGSNFTLKIRSTKLEDSAMYFCASSEWGLTGNTEAFFGQGTRLTVV.

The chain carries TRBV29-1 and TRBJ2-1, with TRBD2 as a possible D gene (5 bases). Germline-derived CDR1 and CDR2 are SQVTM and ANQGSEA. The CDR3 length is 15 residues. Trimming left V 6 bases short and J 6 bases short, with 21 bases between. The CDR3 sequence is CSVATSFRGFNEQFF. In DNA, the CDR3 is TGCAGCGTAGCCACTAGTTTTCGAGGCTTCAATGAGCAGTTCTTC.

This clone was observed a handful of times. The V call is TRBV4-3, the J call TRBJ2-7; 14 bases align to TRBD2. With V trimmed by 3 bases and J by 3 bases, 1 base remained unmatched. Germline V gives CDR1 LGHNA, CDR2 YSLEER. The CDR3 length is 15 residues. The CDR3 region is CASSHGTSGSYEQYF. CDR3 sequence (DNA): TGCGCCAGCAGCCACGGGACTAGCGGGAGCTACGAGCAGTACTTC.

The CDR3 DNA follows: TGCGCCAGCAGCTCGCCCCACCTAGCGCTCACAGATACGCAGTATTTT. Encoded protein: CASSSPHLALTDTQYF. The V gene is TRBV5-1, the J gene TRBJ2-3, with a possible D match to TRBD2 (6 bases). This CDR3 has 16 amino acids. CDR1 is SGHRS, CDR2 YFSETQ, per germline. Trimming stripped 3 bases from V and 2 bases from J, with 16 bases between.

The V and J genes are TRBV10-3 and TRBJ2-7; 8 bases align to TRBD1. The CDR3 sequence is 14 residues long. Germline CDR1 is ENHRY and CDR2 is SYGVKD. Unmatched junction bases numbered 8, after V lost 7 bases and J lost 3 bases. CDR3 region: CAIMTDRAGYEQYF. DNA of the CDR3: TGTGCCATCATGACGGACAGGGCCGGCTACGAGCAGTACTTC.

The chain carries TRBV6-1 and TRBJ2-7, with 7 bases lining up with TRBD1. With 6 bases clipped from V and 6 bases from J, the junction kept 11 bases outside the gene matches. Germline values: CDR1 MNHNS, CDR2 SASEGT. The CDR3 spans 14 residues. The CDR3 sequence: CASRPGTEIREQYF. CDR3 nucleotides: TGTGCCAGCAGGCCCGGGACAGAGATTCGCGAGCAGTACTTC.

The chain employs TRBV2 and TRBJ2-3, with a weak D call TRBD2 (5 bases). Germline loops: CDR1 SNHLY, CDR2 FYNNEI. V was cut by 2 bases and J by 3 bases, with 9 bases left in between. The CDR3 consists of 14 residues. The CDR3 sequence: CASSERRTTDTQYF. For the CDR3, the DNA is TGTGCCAGCAGTGAACGACGGACTACAGATACGCAGTATTTT.

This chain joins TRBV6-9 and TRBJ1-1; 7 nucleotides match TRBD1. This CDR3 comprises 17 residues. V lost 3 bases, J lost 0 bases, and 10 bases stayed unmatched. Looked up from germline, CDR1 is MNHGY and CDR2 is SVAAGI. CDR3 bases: TGTGCCAGCAGTTACCCGACAGGGAGAAAGGTGAACACTGAAGCTTTCTTT. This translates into CASSYPTGRKVNTEAFF.

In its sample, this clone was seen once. CDR3 sequence reads: CATSRDRVRNTGELFF. The CDR3 nucleotides read TGTGCCACCAGCAGGGACAGGGTCCGGAACACCGGGGAGCTGTTTTTT. The rearrangement joins TRBV15 to TRBJ2-2; 8 bases align to TRBD1. Germline V CDR1 and CDR2: LNHNV, YYDKDF (reference sequence). Trimming removed 3 bases from V and 1 base from J; junction bases left unmatched: 4. The CDR3 contains 16 residues.

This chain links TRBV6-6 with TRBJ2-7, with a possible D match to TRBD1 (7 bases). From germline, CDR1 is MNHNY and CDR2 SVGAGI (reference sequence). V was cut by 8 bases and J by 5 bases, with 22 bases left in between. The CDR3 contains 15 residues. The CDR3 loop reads CASCGARTGGNEQYF. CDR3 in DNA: TGTGCCAGCTGCGGGGCCCGGACAGGAGGGAACGAGCAGTACTTC.

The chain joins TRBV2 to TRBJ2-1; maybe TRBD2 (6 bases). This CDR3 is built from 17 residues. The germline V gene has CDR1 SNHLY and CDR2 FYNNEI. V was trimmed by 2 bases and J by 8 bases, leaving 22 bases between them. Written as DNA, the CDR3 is TGTGCCAGCAGTGAAAGCGGGTCGCCAGGGTTTATCGATGAGCAGTTCTTC. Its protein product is CASSESGSPGFIDEQFF.

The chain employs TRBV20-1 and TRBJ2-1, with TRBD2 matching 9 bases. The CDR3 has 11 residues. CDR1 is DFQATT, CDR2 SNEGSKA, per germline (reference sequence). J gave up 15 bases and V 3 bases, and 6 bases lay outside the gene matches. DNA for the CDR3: TGCAGTGCTAGCCTAGCGGGACCCATGTTCTTC. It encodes CSASLAGPMFF.

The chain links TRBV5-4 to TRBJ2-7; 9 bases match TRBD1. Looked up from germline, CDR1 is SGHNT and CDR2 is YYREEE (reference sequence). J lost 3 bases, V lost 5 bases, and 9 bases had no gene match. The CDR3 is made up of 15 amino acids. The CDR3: CASSRSGTGFYEQYF. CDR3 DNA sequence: TGTGCCAGCAGTAGATCCGGGACAGGGTTCTACGAGCAGTACTTC.

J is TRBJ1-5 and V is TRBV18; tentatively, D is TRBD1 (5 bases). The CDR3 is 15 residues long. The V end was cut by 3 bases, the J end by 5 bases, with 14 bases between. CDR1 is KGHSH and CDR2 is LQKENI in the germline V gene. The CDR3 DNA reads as TGTGCCAGCTCACCGTTTCAGGGTTCATATCAGCCCCAGCATTTT. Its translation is CASSPFQGSYQPQHF.

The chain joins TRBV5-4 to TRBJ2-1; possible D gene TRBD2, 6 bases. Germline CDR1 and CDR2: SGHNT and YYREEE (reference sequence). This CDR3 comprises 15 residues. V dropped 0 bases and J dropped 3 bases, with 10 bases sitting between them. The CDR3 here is CASSLVGGGYNEQFF. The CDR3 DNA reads TGTGCCAGCAGCTTGGTGGGGGGAGGCTACAATGAGCAGTTCTTC. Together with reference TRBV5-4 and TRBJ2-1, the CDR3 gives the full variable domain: ETGVTQSPTHLIKTRGQQVTLRCSSQSGHNTVSWYQQALGQGPQFIFQYYREEENGRGNFPPRFSGLQFPNYSSELNVNALELDDSALYLCASSLVGGGYNEQFFGPGTRLTVL.

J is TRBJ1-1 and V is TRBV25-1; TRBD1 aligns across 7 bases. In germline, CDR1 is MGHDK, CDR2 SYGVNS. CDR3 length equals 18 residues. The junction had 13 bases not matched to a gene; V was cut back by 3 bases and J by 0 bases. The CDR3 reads CASSDRRDRPNMNTEAFF. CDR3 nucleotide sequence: TGTGCCAGCAGTGACCGTCGGGACAGACCAAACATGAACACTGAAGCTTTCTTT. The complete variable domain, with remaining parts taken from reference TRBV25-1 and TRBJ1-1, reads EADIYQTPRYLVIGTGKKITLECSQTMGHDKMYWYQQDPGMELHLIHYSYGVNSTEKGDLSSESTVSRIRTEHFPLTLESARPSHTSQYLCASSDRRDRPNMNTEAFFGQGTRLTVV.

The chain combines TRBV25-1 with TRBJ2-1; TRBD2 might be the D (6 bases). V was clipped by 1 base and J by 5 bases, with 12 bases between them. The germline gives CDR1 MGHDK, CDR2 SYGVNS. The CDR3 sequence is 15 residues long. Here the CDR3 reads CASSESGSGDNEQFF. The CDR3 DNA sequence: TGTGCCAGCAGTGAATCAGGTAGCGGCGACAATGAGCAGTTCTTC.

CDR3 sequence reads: CASFWRGNMNTEAFF. In DNA, the CDR3 is TGTGCCAGCTTTTGGCGGGGGAACATGAACACTGAAGCTTTCTTT. J is TRBJ1-1 and V is TRBV5-6, with a tentative D call TRBD1 (5 bases). This CDR3 contains 15 residues. With 7 bases removed from V and 0 bases from J, the gap between germline ends came to 16 bases. In germline, CDR1 is SGHDT, CDR2 YYEEEE.

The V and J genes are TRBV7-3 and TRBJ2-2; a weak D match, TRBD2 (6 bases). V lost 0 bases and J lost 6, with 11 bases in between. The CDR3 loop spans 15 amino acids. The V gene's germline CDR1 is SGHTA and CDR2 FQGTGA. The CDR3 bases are TGTGCCAGCAGCTTAACGGGCGGGGAGCCCGGGGAGCTGTTTTTT. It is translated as CASSLTGGEPGELFF.

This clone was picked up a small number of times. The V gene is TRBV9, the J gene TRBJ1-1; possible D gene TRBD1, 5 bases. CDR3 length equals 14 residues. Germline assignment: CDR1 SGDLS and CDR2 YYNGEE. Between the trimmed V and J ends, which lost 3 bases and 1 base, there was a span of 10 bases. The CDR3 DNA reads TGTGCCAGCAGCGCGGGGGTGGGGAACACTGAAGCTTTCTTT. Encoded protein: CASSAGVGNTEAFF.

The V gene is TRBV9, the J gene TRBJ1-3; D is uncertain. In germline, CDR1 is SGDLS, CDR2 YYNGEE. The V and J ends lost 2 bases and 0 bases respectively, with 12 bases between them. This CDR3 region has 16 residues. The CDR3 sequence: CASSVRPGDSGNTIYF. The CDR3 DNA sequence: TGTGCCAGCAGCGTGCGACCTGGAGACTCTGGAAACACCATATATTTT. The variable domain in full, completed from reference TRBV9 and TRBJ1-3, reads DSGVTQTPKHLITATGQRVTLRCSPRSGDLSVYWYQQSLDQGLQFLIQYYNGEERAKGNILERFSAQQFPDLHSELNLSSLELGDSALYFCASSVRPGDSGNTIYFGEGSWLTVV.

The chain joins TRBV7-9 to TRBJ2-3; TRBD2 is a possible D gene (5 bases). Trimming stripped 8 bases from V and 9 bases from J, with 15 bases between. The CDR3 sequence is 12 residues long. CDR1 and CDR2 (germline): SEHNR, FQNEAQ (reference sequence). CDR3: CASGEVEETQYF. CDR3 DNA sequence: TGTGCCAGCGGAGAGGTGGAGGAAACGCAGTATTTT.

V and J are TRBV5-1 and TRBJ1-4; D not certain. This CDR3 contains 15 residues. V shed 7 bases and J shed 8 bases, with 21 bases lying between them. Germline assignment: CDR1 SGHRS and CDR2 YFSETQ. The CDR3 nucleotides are TGCGCCAGCCGTGGGTTCCCCCCGGAGGAGGAAAAACTGTTTTTT. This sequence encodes CASRGFPPEEEKLFF.

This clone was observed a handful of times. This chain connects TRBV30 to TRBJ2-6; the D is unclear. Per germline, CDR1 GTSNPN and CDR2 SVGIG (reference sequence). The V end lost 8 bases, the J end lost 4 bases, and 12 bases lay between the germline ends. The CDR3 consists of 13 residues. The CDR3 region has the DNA TGTGCCGCCCGCTCCCAGGGGGCCAACGTCCTGACTTTC. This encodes CAARSQGANVLTF.

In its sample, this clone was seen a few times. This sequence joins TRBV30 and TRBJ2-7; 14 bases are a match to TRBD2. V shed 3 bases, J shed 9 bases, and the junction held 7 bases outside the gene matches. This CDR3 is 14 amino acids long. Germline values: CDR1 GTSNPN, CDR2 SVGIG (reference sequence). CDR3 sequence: CAWSGGTSGSWQYF. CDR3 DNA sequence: TGTGCCTGGAGCGGAGGGACTAGCGGGAGTTGGCAGTACTTC.

This chain's CDR3 is CASSLRTSGREQYF. The CDR3 bases are TGTGCCAGCAGCTTACGAACAAGCGGTCGGGAGCAGTACTTC. The chain is built from TRBV5-6 and TRBJ2-5, with TRBD2 as a possible D gene (6 bases). CDR1 SGHDT and CDR2 YYEEEE come from the germline V gene. V lost 2 bases, J lost 11 bases, and 19 bases lay in between. This CDR3 region has 14 residues.

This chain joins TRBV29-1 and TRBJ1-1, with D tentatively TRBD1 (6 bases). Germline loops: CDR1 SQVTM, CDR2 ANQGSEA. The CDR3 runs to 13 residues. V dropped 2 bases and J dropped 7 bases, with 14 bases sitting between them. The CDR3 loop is CSVETGPNFEAFF. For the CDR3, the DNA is TGCAGCGTTGAAACAGGGCCCAATTTTGAAGCTTTCTTT.

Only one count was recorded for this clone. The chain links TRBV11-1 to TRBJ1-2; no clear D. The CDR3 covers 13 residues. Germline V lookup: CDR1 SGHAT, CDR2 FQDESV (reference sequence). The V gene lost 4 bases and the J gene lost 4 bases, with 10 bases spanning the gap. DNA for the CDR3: TGTGCCAGCAGCTCTCCTGTCTTCTATGGCTACACCTTC. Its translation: CASSSPVFYGYTF.